Given below is one T cell receptor (beta chain) in context. This entry belongs to a study of identical twins. TCRdb re-called the 5' RACE reads with MiXCR, one entry per CDR3 protein. The sample contains approximately 240,000 distinct CDR3 sequences, around 15% of which appear only once. CDR1 MNHEY and CDR2 SVGAGI come from the germline V gene. The CDR3 covers 16 residues. The germline V and J ends were trimmed by 0 bases and 1 base, with 7 bases remaining between them. The TCR was taken from a young woman in good health. The sequencing input was memory (CD45RO+) T cells sorted from blood. The chain is built from TRBV6-5 and TRBJ1-6; TRBD1 is a possible D gene (5 bases). The CDR3 protein is CASSYSRASYNSPLHF. The CDR3 DNA is TGTGCCAGCAGTTACTCCAGGGCATCCTATAATTCACCCCTCCACTTT.